A selection of T cell receptor beta chains follows, all from one sample in a study of CD8 T cells in ankylosing spondylitis. TCRdb reanalysed the 5' RACE reads using MiXCR and keeps one entry per CDR3 protein. The sample comprises under 170,000 distinct CDR3 sequences, roughly 44% of which are singletons, and around 15% rests with the top ten. Sequenced sample: synovial fluid, either unsorted or a sorted T cell fraction (not recorded which). These receptors were obtained from a male donor with ankylosing spondylitis. Each CDR3 is given with its conserved first and last residue. The D gene is left open where the match is weak. The listing skips clone size in some rows; elsewhere it reads once, few, many or a size class.

TRBV27	TRBJ2-1	.	.	CASSTYYNEQFF	TGTGCCAGCAGTACTTACTACAATGAGCAGTTCTTC
TRBV7-3	TRBJ2-1	.	few	CASSLQPVSYNEQFF	TGTGCCAGCAGCTTACAGCCAGTGTCCTACAATGAGCAGTTCTTC
TRBV27	TRBJ2-3	.	many	CASSTPRDGTDTQYF	TGTGCCAGCAGCACCCCGAGAGACGGCACAGATACGCAGTATTTT
TRBV7-2	TRBJ2-5	.	once	CASSLFRGPGETQYF	TGTGCCAGCAGCTTATTCCGGGGGCCGGGAGAGACCCAGTACTTC
TRBV7-8	TRBJ2-5	TRBD1	.	CASSFLRWDRGPETQYF	TGTGCCAGCAGCTTTCTTAGGTGGGACAGGGGTCCGGAGACCCAGTACTTC
TRBV5-1	TRBJ1-1	.	.	CASSLDGDPFPENTEAFF	TGCGCCAGCAGCTTGGACGGTGACCCCTTCCCTGAGAACACTGAAGCTTTCTTT
TRBV7-9	TRBJ2-2	.	.	CASSLDTSTGELFF	TGTGCCAGCAGCTTAGACACTTCCACCGGGGAGCTGTTTTTT
TRBV7-9	TRBJ1-1	TRBD1	.	CASSCPRQGANTEAFF	TGTGCCAGCAGCTGCCCTCGACAGGGGGCCAACACTGAAGCTTTCTTT
TRBV28	TRBJ1-5	.	.	CASSQRYRFIGSNQPQHF	TGTGCCAGCAGCCAAAGGTACAGGTTTATCGGGAGCAATCAGCCCCAGCATTTT
TRBV5-6	TRBJ1-6	.	.	CASSFGQGDSPLHF	TGTGCCAGCAGCTTTGGGCAGGGAGATTCACCCCTCCACTTT
TRBV20-1	TRBJ2-1	TRBD2	.	CSANSPTSGYNEQFF	TGCAGTGCTAATAGTCCGACTAGCGGGTACAATGAGCAGTTCTTC
TRBV24-1	TRBJ1-1	.	many	CATSDFLFRWTDTEAFF	TGTGCCACCAGTGATTTTCTTTTTCGCTGGACCGACACTGAAGCTTTCTTT
TRBV27	TRBJ2-3	TRBD2	few	CASSFVRRTSGGTDTQYF	TGTGCCAGCAGTTTTGTCCGAAGGACTAGCGGGGGCACAGATACGCAGTATTTT
TRBV10-3	TRBJ2-3	.	many	CAISDGTSDTDTQYF	TGTGCCATCAGTGATGGGACTTCGGACACAGATACGCAGTATTTT
TRBV6-2/TRBV6-3	TRBJ2-7	.	.	CASRRGDPAYEQYF	TGTGCCAGCAGGAGGGGGGACCCGGCCTACGAGCAGTACTTC
TRBV20-1	TRBJ2-3	TRBD2	once	CSARDPWRGDSDTQYF	TGCAGTGCTAGAGATCCCTGGCGGGGGGACTCAGATACGCAGTATTTT
TRBV29-1	TRBJ2-1	TRBD2	medium-sized	CSVEPGTSGSNEQFF	TGCAGCGTTGAACCCGGGACTAGCGGGAGTAATGAGCAGTTCTTC
TRBV5-1	TRBJ1-1	.	.	CASSLRAGRFWAFF	TGCGCCAGCAGCTTGCGGGCAGGGAGGTTCTGGGCTTTCTTT
TRBV5-5	TRBJ2-3	TRBD1	.	CASSLPKGQGTNTQYF	TGTGCCAGCAGCTTGCCCAAGGGACAGGGAACGAATACGCAGTATTTT
TRBV15	TRBJ2-7	.	.	CATSREWQGPYEQYF	TGTGCCACCAGCAGAGAGTGGCAGGGCCCCTACGAGCAGTACTTC
TRBV7-9	TRBJ1-1	TRBD1	.	CASSPGWTGGYTEAFF	TGTGCCAGCAGCCCCGGGTGGACAGGGGGCTACACTGAAGCTTTCTTT
TRBV2	TRBJ2-7	.	.	CATQVGGDETGTYEQYF	TGTGCCACTCAGGTAGGGGGGGATGAGACAGGGACCTACGAGCAGTACTTC
TRBV27	TRBJ2-1	.	few	CASSLNDNEQFF	TGTGCCAGCAGTTTAAATGACAATGAGCAGTTCTTC
TRBV20-1	TRBJ2-1	.	.	CSARDLYVLNEQFF	TGCAGTGCTAGAGATCTTTACGTTCTTAATGAGCAGTTCTTC
TRBV12-3/TRBV12-4	TRBJ1-5	.	many	CASSDLRTGSNQPQHF	TGTGCCAGCAGCGACCTTCGGACCGGTAGCAATCAGCCCCAGCATTTT
TRBV5-1	TRBJ2-2	TRBD1	few	CASSGSGGYYTGELFF	TGCGCCAGCAGCGGATCAGGGGGCTATTACACCGGGGAGCTGTTTTTT
TRBV20-1	TRBJ1-5	.	.	CSATRGFWNQPQHF	TGCAGTGCTACACGCGGGTTTTGGAATCAGCCCCAGCATTTT
TRBV11-2	TRBJ1-1	.	.	CASSKTGDGTEAFF	TGTGCCAGCAGCAAAACAGGTGACGGCACTGAAGCTTTCTTT
TRBV27	TRBJ2-1	TRBD2	.	CASTTWSGSIDEQFF	TGTGCCAGCACCACCTGGAGCGGGAGTATCGATGAGCAGTTCTTC
TRBV12-3/TRBV12-4	TRBJ1-5	.	few	CASSFYTSVNQPQHF	TGTGCCAGCAGTTTTTACACGTCAGTCAATCAGCCCCAGCATTTT
TRBV7-9	TRBJ2-7	TRBD1	many	CASSWGQGASYEQYF	TGTGCCAGCAGCTGGGGACAGGGGGCAAGCTACGAGCAGTACTTC
TRBV27	TRBJ2-4	.	few	CASSSNLINIQYF	TGTGCCAGCAGCTCGAATTTAATCAACATTCAGTACTTC
TRBV4-1	TRBJ1-5	.	few	CASSQDRWTYNQPQHF	TGCGCCAGCAGCCAAGATCGGTGGACATACAATCAGCCCCAGCATTTT
TRBV6-5	TRBJ2-1	.	.	CASSYSTLGYNEQFF	TGTGCCAGCAGTTACTCGACACTTGGCTACAATGAGCAGTTCTTC
TRBV29-1	TRBJ1-1	.	once	CSVAGEAFF	TGCAGCGTTGCCGGGGAAGCTTTCTTT
TRBV12-3/TRBV12-4	TRBJ2-1	.	.	CASSFGPSSYNEQFF	TGTGCCAGCAGTTTCGGACCCAGCTCCTACAATGAGCAGTTCTTC
TRBV7-9	TRBJ2-3	TRBD1	.	CASSLWTGVTDTQYF	TGTGCCAGCAGCTTATGGACAGGGGTCACAGATACGCAGTATTTT
TRBV5-1	TRBJ2-1	TRBD2	.	CASSLAQAGAPYDEQFF	TGCGCCAGCAGCTTGGCGCAAGCGGGGGCTCCCTACGATGAGCAGTTCTTC
TRBV19	TRBJ1-1	.	.	CASSIVLGGEANTEAFF	TGTGCCAGTAGTATAGTTTTAGGGGGAGAGGCGAACACTGAAGCTTTCTTT
TRBV19	TRBJ2-1	.	.	CASSRREPSGALWNEQFF	TGTGCCAGTAGTAGGCGGGAACCGTCAGGCGCTCTTTGGAATGAGCAGTTCTTC
TRBV7-8	TRBJ2-1	TRBD2	.	CASSLDSGPPYNEQFF	TGTGCCAGCAGCTTGGATAGCGGGCCCCCTTACAATGAGCAGTTCTTC
TRBV2	TRBJ2-7	.	once	CASTKTYPSYEQYF	TGTGCCAGCACGAAGACATACCCCTCCTACGAGCAGTACTTC
TRBV4-2	TRBJ1-6	.	many	CASSPTPGHILGALHF	TGTGCCAGCAGCCCGACGCCGGGACATATCCTCGGGGCCCTCCACTTT
TRBV12-3/TRBV12-4	TRBJ1-6	TRBD1	few	CASSPGTVRPLHF	TGTGCCAGCAGTCCCGGGACAGTTCGGCCCCTCCACTTT
TRBV12-3/TRBV12-4	TRBJ2-2	TRBD2	few	CASSSASTSGGPPGHGELFF	TGTGCCAGCAGCTCCGCCTCGACTAGCGGGGGCCCCCCCGGACACGGGGAGCTGTTTTTT
TRBV28	TRBJ2-3	TRBD1	.	CASSSMSGTAVSTDTQYF	TGTGCCAGCAGTTCAATGTCCGGGACAGCCGTCAGCACAGATACGCAGTATTTT
TRBV7-2	TRBJ2-7	TRBD2	.	CASSFSGTGEQYF	TGTGCCAGCAGCTTTAGCGGGACGGGCGAGCAGTACTTC
TRBV6-5	TRBJ1-1	TRBD1	few	CASSYSQGARGTEAFF	TGTGCCAGCAGTTACTCTCAGGGGGCGCGGGGCACTGAAGCTTTCTTT
TRBV7-2	TRBJ2-3	.	few	CASTPSLWSTDTQYF	TGTGCCAGCACTCCCTCTCTGTGGAGCACAGATACGCAGTATTTT
TRBV12-3/TRBV12-4	TRBJ2-5	TRBD2	few	CASSLATSGGQETQYF	TGTGCCAGCAGTTTAGCGACTAGCGGGGGACAAGAGACCCAGTACTTC
TRBV7-3	TRBJ1-2	TRBD1	once	CASSPRTGLGYTF	TGTGCCAGCAGCCCCAGGACAGGGCTTGGCTACACCTTC